One sample yielded the 10 T cell receptor beta chains listed below, sequenced in a study of CD8 T cells in Susac syndrome. RNA, at about 0.45 to 1 ug, was reverse transcribed with random hexamers. Each CDR3 protein is one row after TCRdb ran MiXCR on the immunoSEQ multiplex PCR reads. The sample includes some 190,000 distinct CDR3 sequences, about 94% of them seen just once. Source material: CD4+ T cells from PBMCs. These receptors originate from a human donor with Susac syndrome.

V and J are TRBV30 and TRBJ1-1; 7 bases map to TRBD1. The CDR3 is 12 residues long. V gave up 7 bases and J gave up 4 bases; unmatched junction bases: 6. Per germline, CDR1 GTSNPN and CDR2 SVGIG (reference sequence). CDR3 bases: TGTGCCTCAACCTCAGGGGGCACTGAAGCTTTCTTT. Its protein is CASTSGGTEAFF.

The chain combines TRBV6-2 or TRBV6-3 with TRBJ1-6; unclear D gene. This CDR3 has 11 residues. V lost 5 bases to trimming and J lost 8 bases, with 4 bases between them. Germline V gene data show CDR1 as MNHEY and CDR2 as SVGEGT. CDR3 protein: CASSRDSPLHF. The CDR3 nucleotides are TGTGCCAGCAGTCGGGATTCACCCCTCCACTTT.

The sample holds one count of this clonotype. The chain joins TRBV9 to TRBJ2-5, with 7 bases that match TRBD1. The CDR3 contains 14 residues. The junction had 11 bases not matched to a gene; V was cut back by 3 bases and J by 9 bases. From germline, CDR1 is SGDLS and CDR2 YYNGEE. The CDR3 loop is CASSGTGAPAAQYF. The CDR3 DNA follows: TGTGCCAGCAGCGGAACAGGGGCACCCGCGGCCCAGTACTTC.

The genes are TRBV20-1 and TRBJ2-2, with TRBD1 identical over 8 bases. Germline CDR1 and CDR2: DFQATT and SNEGSKA (reference sequence). V shed 1 base and J 2 bases; nucleotides not matched to a gene: 3. This CDR3 contains 15 residues. DNA of the CDR3: TGCAGTGCTAGAGCGGACAGGGAAAACACCGGGGAGCTGTTTTTT. Translated: CSARADRENTGELFF.

The chain couples TRBV18 to TRBJ2-1; 10 nucleotides match TRBD2. The length of the CDR3 is 15 residues. CDR1 is KGHSH, CDR2 LQKENI, per germline. J gave up 3 bases and V 4 bases, and 3 bases lay outside the gene matches. As DNA, the CDR3 is TGTGCCAGCTCACGCACTAGCGGGGACTACAATGAGCAGTTCTTC. Translation: CASSRTSGDYNEQFF.

This chain connects TRBV18 to TRBJ1-6; no clear D gene. The CDR3 has 15 amino acids. CDR1 and CDR2 (germline): KGHSH, LQKENI. V shed 3 bases and J shed 0 bases, with 6 bases lying between them. Written as DNA, the CDR3 is TGTGCCAGCTCACCCCTCAACTCCTATAATTCACCCCTCCACTTT. Amino acids: CASSPLNSYNSPLHF.

Written as DNA, the CDR3 is TGTGCCAGCAGTACGCGACAGTCCCCCCTCCACTTT. Amino acids: CASSTRQSPLHF. The V gene is TRBV28, the J gene TRBJ1-6; a possible D gene is TRBD1 (5 bases). Trimming took off 5 bases at V and 13 bases at J, with 12 bases between the two ends. The CDR3 runs to 12 residues. Germline CDR1 is MDHEN and CDR2 is SYDVKM.

This sequence joins TRBV20-1 and TRBJ2-3, with 9 bases identical to TRBD1. There are 17 residues in the CDR3. CDR1 and CDR2 from the germline V gene are DFQATT and SNEGSKA (reference sequence). V was clipped by 5 bases and J by 5 bases; unmatched bases: 17. The CDR3 loop is CSAPPFRDRVGGDTQYF. CDR3 nucleotides: TGCAGTGCTCCCCCCTTCCGGGACAGGGTGGGAGGAGATACGCAGTATTTT.

The J gene is TRBJ1-2, the V gene TRBV4-1, with D possibly being TRBD1 (5 bases). Deletions cut 0 bases from V and 5 bases from J, with 19 bases between. The CDR3 runs 17 residues. Per the germline V gene, CDR1 is MGHRA and CDR2 is YSYEKL. The CDR3 DNA reads as TGCGCCAGCAGCCAAGATCATTTGCCAGGGATCAGATATGGCTACACCTTC. It codes for CASSQDHLPGIRYGYTF.

The J gene is TRBJ2-7, the V gene TRBV6-6; D is perhaps TRBD1 or TRBD2 (5 bases each). V lost 6 bases, J lost 0 bases, and 15 bases lay in between. Germline CDR1 MNHNY, CDR2 SVGAGI (reference sequence). This CDR3 spans 15 amino acids. For the CDR3, the DNA is TGTGCCAGCAGCCACCACCGGGGCGGCTCCTACGAGCAGTACTTC. Translated, it gives CASSHHRGGSYEQYF.